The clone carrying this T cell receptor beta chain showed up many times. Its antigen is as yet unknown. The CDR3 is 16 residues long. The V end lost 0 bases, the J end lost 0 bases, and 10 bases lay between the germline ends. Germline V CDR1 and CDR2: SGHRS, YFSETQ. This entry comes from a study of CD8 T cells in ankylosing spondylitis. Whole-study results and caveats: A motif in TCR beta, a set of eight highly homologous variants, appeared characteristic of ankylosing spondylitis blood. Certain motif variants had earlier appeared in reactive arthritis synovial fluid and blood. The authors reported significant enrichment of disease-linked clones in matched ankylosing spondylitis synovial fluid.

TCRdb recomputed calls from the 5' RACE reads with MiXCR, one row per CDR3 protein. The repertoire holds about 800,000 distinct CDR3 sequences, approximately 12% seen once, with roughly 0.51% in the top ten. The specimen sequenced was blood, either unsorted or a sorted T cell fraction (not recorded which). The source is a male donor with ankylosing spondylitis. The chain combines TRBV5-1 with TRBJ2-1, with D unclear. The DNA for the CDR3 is TGCGCCAGCAGCTTGGCCGGCATCAGCTCCTACAATGAGCAGTTCTTC. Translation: CASSLAGISSYNEQFF. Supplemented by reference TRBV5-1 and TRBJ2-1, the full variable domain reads KAGVTQTPRYLIKTRGQQVTLSCSPISGHRSVSWYQQTPGQGLQFLFEYFSETQRNKGNFPGRFSGRQFSNSRSEMNVSTLELGDSALYLCASSLAGISSYNEQFFGPGTRLTVL.